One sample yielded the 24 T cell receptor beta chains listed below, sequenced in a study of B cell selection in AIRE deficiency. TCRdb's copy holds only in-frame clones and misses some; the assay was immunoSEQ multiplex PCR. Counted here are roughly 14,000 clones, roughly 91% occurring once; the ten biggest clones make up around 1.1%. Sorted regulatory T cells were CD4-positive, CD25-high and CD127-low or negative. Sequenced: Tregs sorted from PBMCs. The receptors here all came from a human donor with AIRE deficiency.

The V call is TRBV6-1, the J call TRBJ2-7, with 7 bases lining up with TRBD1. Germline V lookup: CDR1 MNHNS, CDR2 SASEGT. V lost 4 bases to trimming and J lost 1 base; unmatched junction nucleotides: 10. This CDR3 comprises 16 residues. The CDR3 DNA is TGTGCCAGCAGTGCTCCGACAGGGATCTCTTCCTACGAGCAGTACTTC. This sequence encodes CASSAPTGISSYEQYF.

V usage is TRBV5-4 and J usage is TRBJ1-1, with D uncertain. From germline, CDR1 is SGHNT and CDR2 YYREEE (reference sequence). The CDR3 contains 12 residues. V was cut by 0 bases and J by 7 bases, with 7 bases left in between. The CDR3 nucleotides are TGTGCCAGCAGCTTGGAGACCGGTGAAGCTTTCTTT. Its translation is CASSLETGEAFF.

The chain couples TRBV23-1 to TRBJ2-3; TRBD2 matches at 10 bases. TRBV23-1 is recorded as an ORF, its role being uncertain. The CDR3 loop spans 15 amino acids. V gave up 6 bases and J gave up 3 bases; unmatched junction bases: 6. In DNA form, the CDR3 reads TGCGCCAGCAGAAGACTAGCGGGTAGAACAGATACGCAGTATTTT. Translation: CASRRLAGRTDTQYF.

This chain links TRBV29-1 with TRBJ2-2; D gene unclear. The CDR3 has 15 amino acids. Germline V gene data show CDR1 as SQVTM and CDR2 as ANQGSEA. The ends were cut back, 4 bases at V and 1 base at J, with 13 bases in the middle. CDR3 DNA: TGCAGCGTTGGGATCTCGTGGGGGAACACCGGGGAGCTGTTTTTT. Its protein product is CSVGISWGNTGELFF.

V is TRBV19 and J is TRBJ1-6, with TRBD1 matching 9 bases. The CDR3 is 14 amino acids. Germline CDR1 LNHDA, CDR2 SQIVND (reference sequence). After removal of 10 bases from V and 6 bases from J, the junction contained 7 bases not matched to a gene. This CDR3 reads CATQTGGSNSPLHF. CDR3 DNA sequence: TGTGCCACCCAGACAGGGGGGAGTAATTCACCCCTCCACTTT.

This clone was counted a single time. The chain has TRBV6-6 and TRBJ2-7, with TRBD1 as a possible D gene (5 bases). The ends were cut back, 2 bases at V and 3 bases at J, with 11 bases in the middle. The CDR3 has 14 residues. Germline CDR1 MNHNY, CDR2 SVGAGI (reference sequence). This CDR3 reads CASSYQGQNYEQYF. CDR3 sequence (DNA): TGTGCCAGCAGTTACCAGGGCCAGAACTACGAGCAGTACTTC.

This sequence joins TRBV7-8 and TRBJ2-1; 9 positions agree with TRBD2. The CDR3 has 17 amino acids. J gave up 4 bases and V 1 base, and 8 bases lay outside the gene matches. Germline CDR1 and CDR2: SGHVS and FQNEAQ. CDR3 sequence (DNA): TGTGCCAGCAGCTTAGTGGGTTGGCTAGCGGGATACAATGAGCAGTTCTTC. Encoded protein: CASSLVGWLAGYNEQFF.

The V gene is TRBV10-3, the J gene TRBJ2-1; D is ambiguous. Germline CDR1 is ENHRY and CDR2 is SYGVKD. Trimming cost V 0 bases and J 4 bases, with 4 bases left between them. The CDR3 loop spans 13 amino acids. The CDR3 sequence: CAISESAYNEQFF. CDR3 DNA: TGTGCCATCAGTGAGTCGGCTTACAATGAGCAGTTCTTC.

The CDR3: CASSSGPSSGNTIYF. The CDR3 coding sequence is TGTGCCAGCTCATCTGGGCCGAGCTCTGGAAACACCATATATTTT. This rearrangement joins TRBV18 to TRBJ1-3; no firm D call. This CDR3 spans 15 amino acids. V lost 5 bases, J lost 0 bases, and 11 bases lay in between. Germline loops: CDR1 KGHSH, CDR2 LQKENI. The complete variable domain, with remaining parts taken from reference TRBV18 and TRBJ1-3, reads NAGVMQNPRHLVRRRGQEARLRCSPMKGHSHVYWYRQLPEEGLKFMVYLQKENIIDESGMPKERFSAEFPKEGPSILRIQQVVRGDSAAYFCASSSGPSSGNTIYFGEGSWLTVV.

CDR3 nucleotide sequence: TGTGCCAGCAGCCCGAACAGGGGAATTTGGACTGAAGCTTTCTTT. Protein sequence: CASSPNRGIWTEAFF. The chain uses TRBV11-1 and TRBJ1-1; 7 bases are a match to TRBD1. The germline CDR1 and CDR2 sequences are SGHAT and FQDESV (reference sequence). J lost 5 bases, V lost 5 bases, and 11 bases had no gene match. The CDR3 loop spans 15 amino acids.

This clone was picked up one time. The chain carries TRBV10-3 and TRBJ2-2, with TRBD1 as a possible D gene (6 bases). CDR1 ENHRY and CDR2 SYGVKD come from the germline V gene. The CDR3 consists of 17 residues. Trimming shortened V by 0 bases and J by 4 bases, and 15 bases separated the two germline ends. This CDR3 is CAISESNGRGGTGELFF. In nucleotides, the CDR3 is TGTGCCATCAGTGAGTCGAACGGCCGAGGGGGCACCGGGGAGCTGTTTTTT.

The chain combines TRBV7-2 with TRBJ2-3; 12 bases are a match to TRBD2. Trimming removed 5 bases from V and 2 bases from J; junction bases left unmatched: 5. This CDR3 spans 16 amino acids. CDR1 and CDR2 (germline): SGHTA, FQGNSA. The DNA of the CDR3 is TGTGCCAGCAGCATGCTAGCGGGGGGGTACACAGATACGCAGTATTTT. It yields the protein CASSMLAGGYTDTQYF.

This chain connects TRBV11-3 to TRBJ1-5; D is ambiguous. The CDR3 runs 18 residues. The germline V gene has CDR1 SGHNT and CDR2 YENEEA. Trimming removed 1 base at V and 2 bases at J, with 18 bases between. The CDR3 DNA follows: TGTGCCAGCAGCTTAGGCAGGCTGGGGTGGTCGGGCAATCAGCCCCAGCATTTT. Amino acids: CASSLGRLGWSGNQPQHF.

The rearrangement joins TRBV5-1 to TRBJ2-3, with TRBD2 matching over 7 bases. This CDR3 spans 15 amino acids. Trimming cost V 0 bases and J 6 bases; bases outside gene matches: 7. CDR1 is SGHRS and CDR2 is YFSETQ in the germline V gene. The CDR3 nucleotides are TGCGCCAGCAGCTTGGACAGCGGGACGGCTGATACGCAGTATTTT. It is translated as CASSLDSGTADTQYF.

The chain's CDR3 is CASSLSPVVNSPLHF. The DNA of the CDR3 is TGTGCCAGCAGTTTATCCCCCGTCGTGAATTCACCCCTCCACTTT. This chain uses TRBV27 with TRBJ1-6; no reliable D call. Trimming stripped 0 bases from V and 7 bases from J, with 10 bases between. This CDR3 has 15 amino acids. The germline gives CDR1 MNHEY, CDR2 SMNVEV (reference sequence).

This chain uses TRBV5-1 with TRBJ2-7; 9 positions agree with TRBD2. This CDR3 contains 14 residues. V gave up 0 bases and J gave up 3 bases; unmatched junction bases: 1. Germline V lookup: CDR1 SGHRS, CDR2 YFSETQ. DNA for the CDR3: TGCGCCAGCAGCTTGGGACTAGCGGTCTACGAGCAGTACTTC. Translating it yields CASSLGLAVYEQYF.

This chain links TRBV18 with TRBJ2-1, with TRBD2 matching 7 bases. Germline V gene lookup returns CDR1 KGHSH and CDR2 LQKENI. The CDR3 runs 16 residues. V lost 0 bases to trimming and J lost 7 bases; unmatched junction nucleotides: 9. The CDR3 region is CASSPPGRESRNEQFF. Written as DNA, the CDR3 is TGTGCCAGCTCACCACCGGGGCGGGAGAGTCGTAATGAGCAGTTCTTC. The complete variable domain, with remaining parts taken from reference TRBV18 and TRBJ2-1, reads NAGVMQNPRHLVRRRGQEARLRCSPMKGHSHVYWYRQLPEEGLKFMVYLQKENIIDESGMPKERFSAEFPKEGPSILRIQQVVRGDSAAYFCASSPPGRESRNEQFFGPGTRLTVL.

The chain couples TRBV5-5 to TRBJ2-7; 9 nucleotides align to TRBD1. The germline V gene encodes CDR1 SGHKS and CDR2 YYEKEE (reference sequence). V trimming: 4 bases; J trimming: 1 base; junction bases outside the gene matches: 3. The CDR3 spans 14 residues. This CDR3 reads CASSRTGASYEQYF. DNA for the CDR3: TGTGCCAGCAGCCGGACAGGGGCGTCCTACGAGCAGTACTTC.

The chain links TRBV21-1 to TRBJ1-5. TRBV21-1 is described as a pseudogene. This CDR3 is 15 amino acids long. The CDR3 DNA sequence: TGTGCCAGCAGCAAGAATCTGAATAAAAAACAGCCCCAGCATTTT. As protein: CASSKNLNKKQPQHF.

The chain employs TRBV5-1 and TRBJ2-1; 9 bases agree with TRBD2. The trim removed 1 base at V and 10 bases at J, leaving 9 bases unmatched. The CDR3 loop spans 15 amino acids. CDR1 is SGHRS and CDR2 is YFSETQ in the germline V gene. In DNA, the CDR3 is TGCGCCAGCAGCTTGACAGCGGGAGGCCTCAGGGAGCAGTTCTTC. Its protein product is CASSLTAGGLREQFF.

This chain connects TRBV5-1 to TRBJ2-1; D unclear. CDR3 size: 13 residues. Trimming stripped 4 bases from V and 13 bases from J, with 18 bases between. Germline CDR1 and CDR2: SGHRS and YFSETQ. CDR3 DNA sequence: TGCGCCAGCAGCCTGGCCATAGGTTCTTATCAGTTCTTC. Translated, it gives CASSLAIGSYQFF.

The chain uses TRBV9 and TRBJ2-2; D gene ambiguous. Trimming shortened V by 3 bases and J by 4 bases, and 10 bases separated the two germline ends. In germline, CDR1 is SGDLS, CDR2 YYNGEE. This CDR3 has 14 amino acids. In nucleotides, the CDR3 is TGTGCCAGCAGCGAACGGCCGTCCACCGGGGAGCTGTTTTTT. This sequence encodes CASSERPSTGELFF.

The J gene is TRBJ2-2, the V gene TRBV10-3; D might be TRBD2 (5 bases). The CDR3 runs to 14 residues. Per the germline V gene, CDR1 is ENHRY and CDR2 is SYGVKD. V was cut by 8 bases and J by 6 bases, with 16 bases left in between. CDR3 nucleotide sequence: TGTGCCATCCAGTCCGCAGGCGGGTCCGGGGAGCTGTTTTTT. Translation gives CAIQSAGGSGELFF.

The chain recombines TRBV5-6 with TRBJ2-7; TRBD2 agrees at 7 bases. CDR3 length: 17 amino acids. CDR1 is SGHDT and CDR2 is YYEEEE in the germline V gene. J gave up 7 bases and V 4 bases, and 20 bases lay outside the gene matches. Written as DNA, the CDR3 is TGTGCCAGCAGCCCGACCTTCGGCGGACTAGTCCGAGGGGAGCAGTACTTC. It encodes CASSPTFGGLVRGEQYF.